This T cell receptor beta chain appears in the sequencing data of a study of shared clonotypes between healthy human individuals. Several immunoSEQ 96-well plates shared each subset's DNA, each plate a replicate. The repertoire was sequenced with immunoSEQ multiplex PCR; TCRdb's copy has only in-frame clones and lacks some. The table shows under 1,900,000 clones, with about 98.5% occurring only once. Study-level findings and limits: Generation probability values for non-shared clonotypes were lower than those for clonotypes shared by all four donors.

A word on this clone: Its antigen is not identified.

This CDR3 spans 15 amino acids. Trimming pared 0 bases from V and 0 bases from J, leaving 8 bases between. Germline CDR1 reads SGDLS; CDR2 reads YYNGEE. The chain recombines TRBV9 with TRBJ2-3; no reliable D call. This TCR was recovered from a man aged 25 to 40 in good health. Sequenced material: naive CD4+ T cells sorted from blood. The sample's subset: CD45RA+ positively selected. In DNA form, the CDR3 reads TGTGCCAGCAGCGTAGACCCCTCTAGCACAGATACGCAGTATTTT. Encoded protein: CASSVDPSSTDTQYF.